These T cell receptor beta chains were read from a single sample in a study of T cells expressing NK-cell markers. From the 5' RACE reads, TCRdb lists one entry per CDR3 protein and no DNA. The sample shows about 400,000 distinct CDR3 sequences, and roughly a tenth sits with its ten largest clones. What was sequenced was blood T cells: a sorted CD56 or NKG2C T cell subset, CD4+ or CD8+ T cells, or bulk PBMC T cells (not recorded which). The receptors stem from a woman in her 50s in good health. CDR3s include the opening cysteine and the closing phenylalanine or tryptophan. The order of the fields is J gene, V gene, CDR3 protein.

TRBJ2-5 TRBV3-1 CASSQETSRPQETQYF
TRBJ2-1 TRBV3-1 CASSAPRTSGGYNEQFF
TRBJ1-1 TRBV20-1 CSAREGIWNTEAFF
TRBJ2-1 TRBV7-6 CASREAANNEQFF
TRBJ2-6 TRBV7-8 CASSLVMGQGSSGANVLTF
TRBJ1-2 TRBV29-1 CSVEELIEKIYGYTF
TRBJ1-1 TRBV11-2 CASSVQGGPNTEAFF
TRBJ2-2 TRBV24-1 CATKAGTNTGELFF
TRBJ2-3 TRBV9 CASSVGPGSSTDTQYF
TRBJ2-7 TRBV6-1 CASSGDRVSSYEQYF
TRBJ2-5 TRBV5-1 CASSLVRTGRVRETQYF
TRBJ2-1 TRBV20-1 CSVLAGWGDEQFF
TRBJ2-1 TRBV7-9 CASNHGGRENNEQFF
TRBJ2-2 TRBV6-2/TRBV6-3 CASSWGLAVNTGELFF
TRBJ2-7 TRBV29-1 CSVRAGAYEQYF
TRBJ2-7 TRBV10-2 CASSPGLQIYEQYF
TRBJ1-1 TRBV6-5 CASIRGLNTEAFF
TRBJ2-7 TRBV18 CASSLGTSDWEEQYF
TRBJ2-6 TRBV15 CAVERSGANVLTF
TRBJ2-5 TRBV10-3 CAISDETGLQETQYF
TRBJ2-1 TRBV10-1 CASSDLDRGSFFF
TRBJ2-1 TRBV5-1 CASSLRGRAGSYNEQFF